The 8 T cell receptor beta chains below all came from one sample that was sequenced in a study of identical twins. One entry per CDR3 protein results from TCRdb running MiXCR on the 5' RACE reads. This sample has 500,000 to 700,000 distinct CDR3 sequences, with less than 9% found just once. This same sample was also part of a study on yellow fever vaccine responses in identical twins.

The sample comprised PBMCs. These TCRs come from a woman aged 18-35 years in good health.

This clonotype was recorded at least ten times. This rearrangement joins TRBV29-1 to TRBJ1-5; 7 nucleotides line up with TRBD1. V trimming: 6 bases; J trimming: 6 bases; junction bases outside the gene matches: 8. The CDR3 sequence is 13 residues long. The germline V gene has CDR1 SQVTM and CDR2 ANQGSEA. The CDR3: CSVSQGQGQPQHF. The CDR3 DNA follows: TGCAGCGTCTCACAGGGGCAGGGTCAGCCCCAGCATTTT.

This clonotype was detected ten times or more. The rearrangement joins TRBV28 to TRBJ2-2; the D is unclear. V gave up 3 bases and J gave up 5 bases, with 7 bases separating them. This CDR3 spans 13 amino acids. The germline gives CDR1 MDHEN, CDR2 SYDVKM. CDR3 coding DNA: TGTGCCAGCAGTTTTTTATTTACCGGGGAGCTGTTTTTT. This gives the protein CASSFLFTGELFF. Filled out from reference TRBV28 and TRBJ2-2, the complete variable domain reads DVKVTQSSRYLVKRTGEKVFLECVQDMDHENMFWYRQDPGLGLRLIYFSYDVKMKEKGDIPEGYSVSREKKERFSLILESASTNQTSMYLCASSFLFTGELFFGEGSRLTVL.

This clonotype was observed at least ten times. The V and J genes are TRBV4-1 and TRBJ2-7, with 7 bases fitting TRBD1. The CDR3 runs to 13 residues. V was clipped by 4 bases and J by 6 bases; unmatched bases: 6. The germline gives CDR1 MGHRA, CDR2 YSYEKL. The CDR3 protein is CASSLTTGREQYV. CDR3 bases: TGCGCCAGCAGCCTTACGACAGGGCGCGAGCAGTACGTC.

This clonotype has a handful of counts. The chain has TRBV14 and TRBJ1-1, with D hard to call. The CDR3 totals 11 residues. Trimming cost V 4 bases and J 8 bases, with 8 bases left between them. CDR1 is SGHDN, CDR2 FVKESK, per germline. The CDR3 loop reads CASSRHDEAFF. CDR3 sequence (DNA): TGTGCCAGCAGCCGGCACGACGAAGCTTTCTTT. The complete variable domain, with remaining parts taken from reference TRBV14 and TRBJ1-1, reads EAGVTQFPSHSVIEKGQTVTLRCDPISGHDNLYWYRRVMGKEIKFLLHFVKESKQDESGMPNNRFLAERTGGTYSTLKVQPAELEDSGVYFCASSRHDEAFFGQGTRLTVV.

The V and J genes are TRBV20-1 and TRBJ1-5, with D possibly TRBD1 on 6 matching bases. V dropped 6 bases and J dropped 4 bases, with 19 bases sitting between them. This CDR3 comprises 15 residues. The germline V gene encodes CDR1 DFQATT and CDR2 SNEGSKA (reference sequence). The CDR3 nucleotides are TGCAGTGCGTCCCTTAGGGGGGCAGGTAATCAGCCCCAGCATTTT. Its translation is CSASLRGAGNQPQHF.

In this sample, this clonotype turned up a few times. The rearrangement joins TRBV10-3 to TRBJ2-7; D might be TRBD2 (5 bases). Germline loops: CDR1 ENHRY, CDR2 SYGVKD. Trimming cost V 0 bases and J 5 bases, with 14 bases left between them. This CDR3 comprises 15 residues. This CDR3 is CAISESVGAGHEQYV. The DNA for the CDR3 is TGTGCCATCAGTGAGTCGGTGGGAGCTGGGCACGAGCAGTACGTC.

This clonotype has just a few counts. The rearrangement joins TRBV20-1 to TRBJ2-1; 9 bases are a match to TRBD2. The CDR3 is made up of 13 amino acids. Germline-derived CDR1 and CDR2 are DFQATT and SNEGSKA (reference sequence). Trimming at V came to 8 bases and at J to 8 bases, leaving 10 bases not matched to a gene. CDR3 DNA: TGCAGTTCCCTAGCGGGGAGAGGGTATGAGCAGTTCTTC. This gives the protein CSSLAGRGYEQFF.

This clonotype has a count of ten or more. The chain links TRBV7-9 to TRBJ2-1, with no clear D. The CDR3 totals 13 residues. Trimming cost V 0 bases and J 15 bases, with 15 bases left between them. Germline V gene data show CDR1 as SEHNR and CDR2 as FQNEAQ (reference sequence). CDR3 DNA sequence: TGTGCCAGCAGCTTAGCCAGAGCCTCAATGAGGTTCTTC. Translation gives CASSLARASMRFF.